This T cell receptor beta chain was identified during a study of PD-1 blockade in classical Hodgkin lymphoma. Assay: immunoSEQ multiplex PCR; the TCRdb copy retains only in-frame clones and omits some. The data hold approximately 57,000 clones, with approximately 90% observed a single time. This CDR3 contains 18 residues. CDR1 is SGHRS, CDR2 YFSETQ, per germline. Trimming removed 3 bases from V and 7 bases from J, with 28 bases in between. Each patient relapsed following autologous stem cell transplantation, and prior brentuximab vedotin exposure differed. The TCR sequence derives from a human donor with classical Hodgkin lymphoma. The sequencing used peripheral blood mononuclear cells (PBMCs), collected before the second cycle of nivolumab. The chain has TRBV5-1 and TRBJ2-5; D may be TRBD1 (6 bases). The CDR3 is CASSSEIQQGIPWRTQYF. CDR3 nucleotide sequence: TGCGCCAGCAGCTCGGAGATCCAACAGGGTATTCCGTGGCGGACCCAGTACTTC.